The next 30 T cell receptor beta chains were all read from a single sample in a study of siplizumab effects on memory and regulatory T cells. Libraries were prepared by immunoSEQ multiplex PCR; TCRdb keeps only in-frame clonotypes and omits some of them. The sample lists approximately 65,000 clones, roughly 80% occurring once. The material sequenced was memory CD4+ T cells sorted from blood. The source is a human donor in good health.

The chain employs TRBV2 and TRBJ1-3; D is perhaps TRBD1 (5 bases). The CDR3 is 14 amino acids. V was clipped by 10 bases and J by 8 bases, with 21 bases between them. CDR1 is SNHLY, CDR2 FYNNEI, per germline. DNA for the CDR3: TGTGCCACCCCCCATAAAGGGACGCGGGACACCATATATTTT. It is translated as CATPHKGTRDTIYF.

This clone came up once. The rearrangement joins TRBV11-3 to TRBJ2-7; 10 positions match TRBD1. CDR3 length: 14 amino acids. V dropped 3 bases and J dropped 3; count of bases not matched to a gene: 2. Germline CDR1 and CDR2: SGHNT and YENEEA. The CDR3: CASSFGTGVYEQYF. As DNA, the CDR3 is TGTGCCAGCAGCTTTGGGACAGGGGTCTACGAGCAGTACTTC.

V gene TRBV7-8 combines with J gene TRBJ2-2, with D tentatively TRBD1 or TRBD2 (5 bases each). The V end was cut by 6 bases, the J end by 6 bases, with 8 bases between. CDR1 and CDR2 (germline): SGHVS, FQNEAQ. The CDR3 extends over 12 amino acids. For the CDR3, the DNA is TGTGCCAGCAGGAGGGGCGCCGGGGAGCTGTTTTTT. Translating it yields CASRRGAGELFF.

The chain employs TRBV6-1 and TRBJ1-1; 7 bases fit TRBD1. The CDR3 has 13 amino acids. V gave up 6 bases and J gave up 4 bases; unmatched junction bases: 5. Germline loops: CDR1 MNHNS, CDR2 SASEGT. The CDR3 loop is CASSPTGLTEAFF. The CDR3 bases are TGTGCCAGCAGCCCGACAGGGCTCACTGAAGCTTTCTTT.

CDR3: CASSPSGRDGNEQFF. CDR3 sequence (DNA): TGCGCCAGCAGCCCTAGCGGGAGAGATGGCAATGAGCAGTTCTTC. The chain links TRBV5-1 to TRBJ2-1, with 10 positions matching TRBD2. After removal of 4 bases from V and 6 bases from J, the junction contained 7 bases not matched to a gene. This CDR3 contains 15 residues. Looked up from germline, CDR1 is SGHRS and CDR2 is YFSETQ.

The rearrangement links TRBV10-3 to TRBJ2-1; maybe TRBD1 (7 bases). The CDR3 consists of 13 residues. CDR1 is ENHRY, CDR2 SYGVKD, per germline. The V gene lost 10 bases and the J gene lost 5 bases, with 15 bases spanning the gap. The CDR3 loop reads CATEEGANNEQFF. The DNA for the CDR3 is TGTGCCACCGAGGAGGGGGCTAACAATGAGCAGTTCTTC.

This clone has only a few counts. The CDR3 nucleotides are TGTGCCAGCAGTTTTACTAGCGGGGGAGGAAATACGCAGTATTTT. This codes for CASSFTSGGGNTQYF. This rearrangement joins TRBV27 to TRBJ2-3; 11 nucleotides line up with TRBD2. Germline trimming cut 3 bases from V and 7 bases from J; bases unmatched to any gene: 6. CDR3 length: 15 residues. CDR1 is MNHEY and CDR2 is SMNVEV in the germline V gene (reference sequence).

V gene TRBV11-2 combines with J gene TRBJ2-2, with 9 bases that match TRBD2. V gave up 6 bases and J gave up 7 bases; unmatched junction bases: 6. The CDR3 spans 14 residues. The germline CDR1 and CDR2 sequences are SGHAT and FQNNGV. The CDR3 is CASRNSGSSGELFF. The CDR3 nucleotides are TGTGCCAGCAGAAATAGCGGGAGTAGCGGGGAGCTGTTTTTT.

This chain uses TRBV5-1 with TRBJ2-5, with D possibly being TRBD1 or TRBD2 (5 bases each). The CDR3 is made up of 13 amino acids. V was clipped by 3 bases and J by 10 bases, with 16 bases between them. Germline CDR1 and CDR2: SGHRS and YFSETQ. In DNA form, the CDR3 reads TGCGCCAGCAGCTGGGACGGCGGTGCGGGCCAGTACTTC. Its protein is CASSWDGGAGQYF. Complete variable domain (other parts from reference TRBV5-1 and TRBJ2-5): KAGVTQTPRYLIKTRGQQVTLSCSPISGHRSVSWYQQTPGQGLQFLFEYFSETQRNKGNFPGRFSGRQFSNSRSEMNVSTLELGDSALYLCASSWDGGAGQYFGPGTRLLVL.

This chain links TRBV15 with TRBJ1-5, with D tentatively TRBD1 (6 bases). The CDR3 totals 16 residues. Germline CDR1 reads LNHNV; CDR2 reads YYDKDF (reference sequence). With 0 bases removed from V and 1 base from J, the gap between germline ends came to 10 bases. DNA of the CDR3: TGTGCCACCAGCAGAGAGCAGGGGAGAAGCAATCAGCCCCAGCATTTT. Its translation is CATSREQGRSNQPQHF.

This sequence joins TRBV7-3 and TRBJ2-1; a weak D match, TRBD1 (5 bases). Germline V gives CDR1 SGHTA, CDR2 FQGTGA. The CDR3 spans 16 residues. V lost 1 base, J lost 3 bases, and 13 bases lay in between. CDR3 protein: CASSLSSGLRYNEQFF. The CDR3 nucleotides are TGTGCCAGCAGCTTAAGTTCAGGGCTTCGCTACAATGAGCAGTTCTTC. Full variable domain (missing parts from reference TRBV7-3 and TRBJ2-1): GAGVSQTPSNKVTEKGKYVELRCDPISGHTALYWYRQSLGQGPEFLIYFQGTGAADDSGLPNDRFFAVRPEGSVSTLKIQRTERGDSAVYLCASSLSSGLRYNEQFFGPGTRLTVL.

This sequence joins TRBV7-9 and TRBJ1-5; no clear D. This CDR3 comprises 16 residues. V gave up 1 base and J gave up 0 bases, with 10 bases separating them. Germline V CDR1 and CDR2: SEHNR, FQNEAQ (reference sequence). CDR3: CASSLEGDNSNQPQHF. In nucleotides, the CDR3 is TGTGCCAGCAGCTTAGAGGGAGACAATAGCAATCAGCCCCAGCATTTT.

This clone has more than one count but fewer than ten. This sample includes further DNA sequences coding for the same CDR3. The chain employs TRBV9 and TRBJ2-5; TRBD2 aligns across 16 bases. With 3 bases clipped from V and 1 base from J, the junction kept 3 bases outside the gene matches. The V gene's germline CDR1 is SGDLS and CDR2 YYNGEE. This CDR3 has 17 residues. The CDR3 sequence: CASSAGTSGGVQETQYF. The CDR3, as DNA: TGTGCCAGCAGCGCAGGGACTAGCGGGGGGGTCCAAGAGACCCAGTACTTC.

This rearrangement joins TRBV2 to TRBJ2-2, with D possibly being TRBD1 (5 bases). The CDR3 is 19 amino acids. CDR1 and CDR2 from the germline V gene are SNHLY and FYNNEI. Trimming pared 7 bases from V and 5 bases from J, leaving 29 bases between. The CDR3 bases are TGTGCCAGCAACCCGCCAGGGTTGGGATTTGGTCGAAAGACCGGGGAGCTGTTTTTT. This translates into CASNPPGLGFGRKTGELFF.

This clone was detected a few times. V is TRBV7-9 and J is TRBJ1-1; a weak D match, TRBD1 (6 bases). The CDR3 extends over 14 amino acids. The germline gives CDR1 SEHNR, CDR2 FQNEAQ (reference sequence). The ends were cut back, 5 bases at V and 2 bases at J, with 12 bases in the middle. CDR3 coding DNA: TGTGCCAGCAGCCGGGGGCAGGTCAACACTGAAGCTTTCTTT. Translating it yields CASSRGQVNTEAFF.

The sample holds one count of this clone. This rearrangement joins TRBV5-1 to TRBJ2-7; D is possibly TRBD2 (5 bases). V dropped 4 bases and J dropped 12 bases, with 14 bases sitting between them. This CDR3 is 11 amino acids long. Germline V lookup: CDR1 SGHRS, CDR2 YFSETQ. CDR3 sequence reads: CASSEGPRLYF. CDR3 coding DNA: TGCGCCAGCAGCGAGGGCCCCCGGCTGTACTTC. The variable domain in full, with the rest retrieved from reference TRBV5-1 and TRBJ2-7, is KAGVTQTPRYLIKTRGQQVTLSCSPISGHRSVSWYQQTPGQGLQFLFEYFSETQRNKGNFPGRFSGRQFSNSRSEMNVSTLELGDSALYLCASSEGPRLYFGPGTRLTVT.

V and J are TRBV9 and TRBJ1-4, with TRBD1 as a possible D gene (5 bases). Germline CDR1 SGDLS, CDR2 YYNGEE. The CDR3 runs 14 residues. The V end lost 0 bases, the J end lost 8 bases, and 11 bases lay between the germline ends. The chain's CDR3 is CASSVAGTGEKLFF. CDR3 coding DNA: TGTGCCAGCAGCGTAGCGGGGACGGGAGAAAAACTGTTTTTT.

This chain connects TRBV2 to TRBJ2-3, with D perhaps matching TRBD1 (5 bases). The CDR3 spans 15 residues. Trimming removed 6 bases from V and 6 bases from J, with 19 bases in between. From germline, CDR1 is SNHLY and CDR2 FYNNEI. The CDR3 DNA reads TGTGCCAGCAGCCTGGGGCTGGTTGCTTCCGATACGCAGTATTTT. Residues: CASSLGLVASDTQYF.

V and J are TRBV11-2 and TRBJ2-5; 10 bases agree with TRBD2. Germline V gene lookup returns CDR1 SGHAT and CDR2 FQNNGV. Trimming cost V 4 bases and J 4 bases; bases outside gene matches: 9. The CDR3 totals 16 residues. The CDR3 region is CASSYNSGRPRETQYF. Here the CDR3 DNA reads TGTGCCAGCAGCTATAATAGCGGGAGGCCACGAGAGACCCAGTACTTC.

This clone showed up just a few times. The chain is built from TRBV9 and TRBJ1-2; unclear D gene. Looked up from germline, CDR1 is SGDLS and CDR2 is YYNGEE. Trimming took 3 bases from V and 3 from J, leaving 12 bases between them. The CDR3 spans 14 residues. The CDR3 is CASSEARTDYGYTF. DNA for the CDR3: TGTGCCAGCAGCGAGGCCCGTACCGACTATGGCTACACCTTC.

The rearrangement joins TRBV18 to TRBJ2-7; 7 bases line up with TRBD2. The V gene end was trimmed by 8 bases and the J gene end by 2 bases; junction bases not matched to a gene: 9. Germline CDR1 and CDR2: KGHSH and LQKENI. This CDR3 is 14 amino acids long. The CDR3 loop reads CASAVGGGTYEQYF. CDR3 DNA: TGTGCCAGCGCCGTTGGGGGGGGTACCTACGAGCAGTACTTC.

This chain connects TRBV27 to TRBJ2-7; D is perhaps TRBD1 (6 bases). This CDR3 contains 14 residues. V lost 0 bases, J lost 5 bases, and 11 bases lay in between. Germline V gene sequence: CDR1 MNHEY, CDR2 SMNVEV (reference sequence). The CDR3 nucleotides read TGTGCCAGCAGTTTATCATTCCAGGGGAACGAGCAGTACTTC. Translation: CASSLSFQGNEQYF.

The chain recombines TRBV6-5 with TRBJ2-7; 11 bases map to TRBD2. This CDR3 has 13 residues. J lost 7 bases, V lost 5 bases, and 4 bases had no gene match. From germline, CDR1 is MNHEY and CDR2 SVGAGI. The CDR3 DNA follows: TGTGCCAGCAGTCCTAGCGGGAGGCGGGAGCAGTACTTC. It codes for CASSPSGRREQYF.

The chain employs TRBV19 and TRBJ2-7; 7 positions agree with TRBD1. The CDR3 length is 15 residues. Unmatched junction bases numbered 7, after V lost 1 base and J lost 4 bases. CDR1 and CDR2 from the germline V gene are LNHDA and SQIVND (reference sequence). CDR3 DNA: TGTGCCAGTAGTATAGGGGGCACAGGGGAGTACGAGCAGTACTTC. Encoded protein: CASSIGGTGEYEQYF.

V and J are TRBV23-1 and TRBJ2-1; D remains unclear. TRBV23-1 is an open reading frame, and its role is uncertain. The V gene lost 0 bases and the J gene lost 0 bases, with 12 bases spanning the gap. The CDR3 loop spans 17 amino acids. The DNA of the CDR3 is TGCGCCAGCAGTCAATCATCGGGTCCTAACTCCTACAATGAGCAGTTCTTC. Its protein product is CASSQSSGPNSYNEQFF.

J is TRBJ1-5 and V is TRBV19; D gene unclear. The CDR3 totals 12 residues. V lost 0 bases to trimming and J lost 11 bases, with 8 bases between them. Germline V gene lookup returns CDR1 LNHDA and CDR2 SQIVND (reference sequence). For the CDR3, the DNA is TGTGCCAGTAGTATAGATGGGGTGACCCAGCATTTT. It translates to CASSIDGVTQHF.

The chain couples TRBV19 to TRBJ1-1; 9 nucleotides agree with TRBD1. The J segment lost 0 bases and the V segment lost 3 bases, leaving 5 bases of the junction unmatched. Germline V gene lookup returns CDR1 LNHDA and CDR2 SQIVND (reference sequence). The CDR3 covers 16 residues. CDR3 residues: CASSINRGRMNTEAFF. CDR3 in DNA: TGTGCCAGTAGTATCAACAGGGGGCGAATGAACACTGAAGCTTTCTTT. Variable domain in full (rest from reference TRBV19 and TRBJ1-1): DGGITQSPKYLFRKEGQNVTLSCEQNLNHDAMYWYRQDPGQGLRLIYYSQIVNDFQKGDIAEGYSVSREKKESFPLTVTSAQKNPTAFYLCASSINRGRMNTEAFFGQGTRLTVV.

The chain links TRBV19 to TRBJ2-7; D unresolved. V gave up 3 bases and J gave up 5 bases, with 14 bases separating them. This CDR3 has 14 residues. The germline gives CDR1 LNHDA, CDR2 SQIVND (reference sequence). Written as DNA, the CDR3 is TGTGCCAGTAGTATGGCGCTCTTTGGGGACGAGCAGTACTTC. Translated: CASSMALFGDEQYF. Based on the CDR3 plus reference TRBV19 and TRBJ2-7, the full variable domain is DGGITQSPKYLFRKEGQNVTLSCEQNLNHDAMYWYRQDPGQGLRLIYYSQIVNDFQKGDIAEGYSVSREKKESFPLTVTSAQKNPTAFYLCASSMALFGDEQYFGPGTRLTVT.

This clone was observed a handful of times. The chain employs TRBV7-2 and TRBJ2-1, with 9 bases fitting TRBD2. The CDR3 consists of 17 residues. Unmatched junction bases numbered 12, after V lost 5 bases and J lost 4 bases. In germline, CDR1 is SGHTA, CDR2 FQGNSA. The CDR3 loop reads CASSAFPRGGFYNEQFF. The DNA of the CDR3 is TGTGCCAGCAGCGCCTTCCCGCGGGGGGGCTTTTACAATGAGCAGTTCTTC.

V gene TRBV5-1 combines with J gene TRBJ1-1; possibly TRBD1 for D (6 bases). This CDR3 is 15 amino acids long. V was cut by 6 bases and J by 4 bases, with 19 bases left in between. The V gene's germline CDR1 is SGHRS and CDR2 YFSETQ. The CDR3 spells CASNLQGSLGTEAFF. The CDR3 DNA sequence: TGCGCCAGCAACTTACAGGGAAGTTTGGGCACTGAAGCTTTCTTT.